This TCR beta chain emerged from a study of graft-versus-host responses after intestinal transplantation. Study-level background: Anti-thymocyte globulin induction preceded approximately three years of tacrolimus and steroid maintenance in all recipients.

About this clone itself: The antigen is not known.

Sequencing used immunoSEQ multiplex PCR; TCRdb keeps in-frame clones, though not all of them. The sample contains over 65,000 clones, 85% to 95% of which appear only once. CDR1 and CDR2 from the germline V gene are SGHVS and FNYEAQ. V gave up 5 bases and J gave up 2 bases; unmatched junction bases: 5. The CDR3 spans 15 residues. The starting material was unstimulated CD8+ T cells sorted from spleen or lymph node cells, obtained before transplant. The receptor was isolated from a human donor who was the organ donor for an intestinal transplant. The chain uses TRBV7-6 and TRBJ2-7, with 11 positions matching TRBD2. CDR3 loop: CASSTPTSGAYEQYF. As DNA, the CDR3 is TGTGCCAGCAGCACCCCGACTAGCGGGGCCTACGAGCAGTACTTC.